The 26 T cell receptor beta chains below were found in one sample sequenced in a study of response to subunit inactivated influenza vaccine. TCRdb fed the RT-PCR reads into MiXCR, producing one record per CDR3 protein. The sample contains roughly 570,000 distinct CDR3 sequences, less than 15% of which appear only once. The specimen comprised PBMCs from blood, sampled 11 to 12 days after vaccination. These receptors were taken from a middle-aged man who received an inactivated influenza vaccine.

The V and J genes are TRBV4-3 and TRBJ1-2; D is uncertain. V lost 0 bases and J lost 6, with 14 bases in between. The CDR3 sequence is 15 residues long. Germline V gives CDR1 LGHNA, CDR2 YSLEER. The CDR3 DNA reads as TGCGCCAGCAGCCAAGACGACCCTAGGATGGATGGCTACACCTTC. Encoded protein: CASSQDDPRMDGYTF.

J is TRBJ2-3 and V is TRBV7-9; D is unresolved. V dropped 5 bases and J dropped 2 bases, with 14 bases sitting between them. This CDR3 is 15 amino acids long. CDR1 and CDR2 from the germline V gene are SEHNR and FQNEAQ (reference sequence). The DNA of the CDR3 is TGTGCCAGCAGCCCTGGATGGACGGACACAGATACGCAGTATTTT. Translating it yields CASSPGWTDTDTQYF.

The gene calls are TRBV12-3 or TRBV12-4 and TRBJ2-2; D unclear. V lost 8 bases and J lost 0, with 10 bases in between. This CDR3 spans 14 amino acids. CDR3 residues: CASLPNANTGELFF. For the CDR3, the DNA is TGTGCCAGCCTTCCGAACGCGAACACCGGGGAGCTGTTTTTT.

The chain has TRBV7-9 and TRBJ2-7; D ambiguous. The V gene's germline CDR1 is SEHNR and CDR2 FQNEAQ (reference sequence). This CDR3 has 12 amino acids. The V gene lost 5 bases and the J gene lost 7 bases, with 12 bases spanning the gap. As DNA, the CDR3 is TGTGCCAGCAGCCAAGTCGGGTGGGAGCAGTACTTC. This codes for CASSQVGWEQYF.

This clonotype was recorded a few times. DNA for the CDR3: TGTGCCACCAGTGACCAACTGGACAGGGGAGCGGGGGAGACCCAGTACTTC. This translates into CATSDQLDRGAGETQYF. The chain joins TRBV24-1 to TRBJ2-5; TRBD1 matches 9 bases. Germline V lookup: CDR1 KGHDR, CDR2 SFDVKD. The CDR3 is 17 residues long. V lost 4 bases to trimming and J lost 5 bases; unmatched junction nucleotides: 13.

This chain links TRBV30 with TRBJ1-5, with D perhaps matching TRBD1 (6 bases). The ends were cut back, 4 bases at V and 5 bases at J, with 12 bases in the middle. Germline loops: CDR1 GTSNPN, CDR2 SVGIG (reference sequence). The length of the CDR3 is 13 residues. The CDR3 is CAWKGQGHQPQHF. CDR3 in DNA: TGTGCCTGGAAGGGCCAGGGGCATCAGCCCCAGCATTTT.

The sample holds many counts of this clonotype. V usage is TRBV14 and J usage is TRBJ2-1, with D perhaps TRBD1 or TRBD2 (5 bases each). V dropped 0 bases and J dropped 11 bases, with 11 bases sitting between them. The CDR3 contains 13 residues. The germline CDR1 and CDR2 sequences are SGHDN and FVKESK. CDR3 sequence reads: CASSQDRGTKQFF. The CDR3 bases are TGTGCCAGCAGCCAAGATCGAGGGACGAAGCAGTTCTTC.

CDR3 residues: CASSLGGTLNYEQYF. In DNA, the CDR3 is TGCGCCAGCAGCTTGGGTGGGACCTTGAACTACGAGCAGTACTTC. The gene calls are TRBV5-1 and TRBJ2-7, with D possibly being TRBD1 or TRBD2 (5 bases each). V was cut by 0 bases and J by 3 bases, with 13 bases left in between. From germline, CDR1 is SGHRS and CDR2 YFSETQ. The CDR3 is 15 amino acids. Combining the CDR3 with reference TRBV5-1 and TRBJ2-7 gives the whole variable domain KAGVTQTPRYLIKTRGQQVTLSCSPISGHRSVSWYQQTPGQGLQFLFEYFSETQRNKGNFPGRFSGRQFSNSRSEMNVSTLELGDSALYLCASSLGGTLNYEQYFGPGTRLTVT.

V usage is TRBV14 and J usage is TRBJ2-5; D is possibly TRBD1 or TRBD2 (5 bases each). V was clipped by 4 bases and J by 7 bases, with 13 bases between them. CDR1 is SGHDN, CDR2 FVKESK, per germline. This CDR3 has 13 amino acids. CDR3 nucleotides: TGTGCCAGCAGCCCGGGACCGTCGGGGACCCAGTACTTC. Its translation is CASSPGPSGTQYF.

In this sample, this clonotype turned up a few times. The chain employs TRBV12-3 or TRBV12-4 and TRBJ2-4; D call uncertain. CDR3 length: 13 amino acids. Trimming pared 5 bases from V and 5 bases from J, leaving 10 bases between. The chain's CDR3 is CASSIDRENIQYF. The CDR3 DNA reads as TGTGCCAGCAGTATCGACCGGGAAAACATTCAGTACTTC.

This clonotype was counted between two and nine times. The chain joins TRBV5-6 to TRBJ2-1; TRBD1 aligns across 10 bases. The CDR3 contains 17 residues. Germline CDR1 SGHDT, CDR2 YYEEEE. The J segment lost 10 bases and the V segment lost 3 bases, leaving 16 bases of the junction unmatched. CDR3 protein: CASSSKPGTGEIREQFF. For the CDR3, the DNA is TGTGCCAGCAGCTCTAAGCCCGGGACAGGGGAAATAAGGGAGCAGTTCTTC.

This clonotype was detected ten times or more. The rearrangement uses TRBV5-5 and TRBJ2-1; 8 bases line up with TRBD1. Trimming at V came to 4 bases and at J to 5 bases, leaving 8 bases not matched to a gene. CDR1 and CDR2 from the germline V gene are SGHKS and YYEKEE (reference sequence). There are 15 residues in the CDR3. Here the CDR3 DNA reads TGTGCCAGCAGCCGAGAGTGGACAGGGCACAATGAGCAGTTCTTC. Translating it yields CASSREWTGHNEQFF.

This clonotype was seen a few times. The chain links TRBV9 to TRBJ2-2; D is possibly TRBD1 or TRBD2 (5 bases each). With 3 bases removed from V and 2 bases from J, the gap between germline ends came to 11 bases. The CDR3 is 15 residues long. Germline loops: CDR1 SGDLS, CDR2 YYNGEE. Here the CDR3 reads CASSASGPNTGELFF. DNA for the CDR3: TGTGCCAGCAGCGCATCGGGACCAAACACCGGGGAGCTGTTTTTT.

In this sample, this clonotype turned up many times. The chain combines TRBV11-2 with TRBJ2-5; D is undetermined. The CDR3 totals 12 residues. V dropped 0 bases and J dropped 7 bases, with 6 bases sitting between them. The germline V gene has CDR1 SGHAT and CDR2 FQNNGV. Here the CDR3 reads CASSLELGTQYF. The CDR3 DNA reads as TGTGCCAGCAGCTTAGAGTTGGGGACCCAGTACTTC.

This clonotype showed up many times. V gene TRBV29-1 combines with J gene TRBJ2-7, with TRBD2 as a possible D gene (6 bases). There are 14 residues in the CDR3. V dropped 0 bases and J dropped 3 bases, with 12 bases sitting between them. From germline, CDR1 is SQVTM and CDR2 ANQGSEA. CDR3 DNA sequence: TGCAGCGTTGAAGATCGCGGGACCGACTACGAGCAGTACTTC. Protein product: CSVEDRGTDYEQYF.

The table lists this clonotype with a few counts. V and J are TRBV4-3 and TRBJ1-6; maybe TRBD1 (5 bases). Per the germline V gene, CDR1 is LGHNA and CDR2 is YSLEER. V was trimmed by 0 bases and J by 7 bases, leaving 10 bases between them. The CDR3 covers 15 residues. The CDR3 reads CASSQDRAGNSPLHF. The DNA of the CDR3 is TGCGCCAGCAGCCAAGACAGGGCGGGGAATTCACCCCTCCACTTT.

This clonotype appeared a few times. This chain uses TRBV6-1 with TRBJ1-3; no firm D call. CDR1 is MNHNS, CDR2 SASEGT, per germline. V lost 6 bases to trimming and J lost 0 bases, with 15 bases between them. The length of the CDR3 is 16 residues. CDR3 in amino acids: CASSSPWGFSGNTIYF. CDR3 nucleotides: TGTGCCAGCAGCTCCCCGTGGGGATTCTCTGGAAACACCATATATTTT.

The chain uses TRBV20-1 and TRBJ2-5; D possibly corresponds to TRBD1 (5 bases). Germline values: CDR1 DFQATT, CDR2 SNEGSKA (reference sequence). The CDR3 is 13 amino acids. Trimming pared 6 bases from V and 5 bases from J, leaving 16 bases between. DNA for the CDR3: TGCAGTGCCCGGAAACAGGCTGGGGAGACCCAGTACTTC. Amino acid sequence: CSARKQAGETQYF.

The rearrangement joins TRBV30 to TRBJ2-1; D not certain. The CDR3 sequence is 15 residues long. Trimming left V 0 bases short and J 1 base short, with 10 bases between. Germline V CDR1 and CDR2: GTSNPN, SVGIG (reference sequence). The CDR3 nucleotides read TGTGCCTGGAGTGTAAAGGCAGAATCCTACAATGAGCAGTTCTTC. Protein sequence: CAWSVKAESYNEQFF.

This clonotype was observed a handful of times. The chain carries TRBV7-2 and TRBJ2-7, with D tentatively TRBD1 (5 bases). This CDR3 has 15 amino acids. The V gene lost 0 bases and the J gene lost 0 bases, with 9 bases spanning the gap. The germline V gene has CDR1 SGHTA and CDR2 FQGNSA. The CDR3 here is CASSLAPDTSYEQYF. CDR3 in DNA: TGTGCCAGCAGCTTAGCGCCGGACACCTCCTACGAGCAGTACTTC.

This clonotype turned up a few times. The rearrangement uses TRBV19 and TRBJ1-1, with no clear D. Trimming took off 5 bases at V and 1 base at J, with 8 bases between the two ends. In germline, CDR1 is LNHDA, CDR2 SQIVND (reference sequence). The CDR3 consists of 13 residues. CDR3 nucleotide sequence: TGTGCCAGTAGTTCTCCGTCGAACACTGAAGCTTTCTTT. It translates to CASSSPSNTEAFF.

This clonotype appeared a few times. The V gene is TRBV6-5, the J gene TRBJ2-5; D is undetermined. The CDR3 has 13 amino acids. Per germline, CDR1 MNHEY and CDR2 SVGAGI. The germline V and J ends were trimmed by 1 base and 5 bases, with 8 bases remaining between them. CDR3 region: CASSYFGWETQYF. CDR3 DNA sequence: TGTGCCAGCAGTTACTTTGGGTGGGAGACCCAGTACTTC.

CDR3 sequence reads: CASSYSGTVYYEQYF. CDR3 nucleotides: TGTGCCAGCAGTTACTCGGGTACAGTCTACTACGAGCAGTACTTC. The V gene is TRBV6-5, the J gene TRBJ2-7, with D uncertain. V gave up 0 bases and J gave up 3 bases, with 12 bases separating them. From germline, CDR1 is MNHEY and CDR2 SVGAGI. The length of the CDR3 is 15 residues.

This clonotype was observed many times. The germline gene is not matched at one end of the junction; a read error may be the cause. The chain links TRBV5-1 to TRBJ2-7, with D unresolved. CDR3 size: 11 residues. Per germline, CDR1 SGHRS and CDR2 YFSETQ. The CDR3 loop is CASSSDYEQYF. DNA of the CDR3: TGTGCCAGCAGTTCGGACTACGAGCAGTACTTC.

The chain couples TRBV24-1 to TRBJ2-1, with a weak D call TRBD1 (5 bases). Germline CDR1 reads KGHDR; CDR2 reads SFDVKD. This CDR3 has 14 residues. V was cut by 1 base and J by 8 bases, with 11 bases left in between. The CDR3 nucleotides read TGTGCCACCAGTGATTTTAGCCAGGGCCATGAGCAGTTCTTC. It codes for CATSDFSQGHEQFF.

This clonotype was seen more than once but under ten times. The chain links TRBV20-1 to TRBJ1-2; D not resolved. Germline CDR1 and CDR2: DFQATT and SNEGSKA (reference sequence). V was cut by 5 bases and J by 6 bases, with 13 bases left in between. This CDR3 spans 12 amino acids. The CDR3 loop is CSAEDLRDGYTF. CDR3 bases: TGCAGTGCTGAGGACTTACGGGATGGCTACACCTTC.